The following is a T cell receptor (beta chain) sequence with its context. Its cognate antigen is unknown. The length of the CDR3 is 19 residues. CDR1 LGHNA and CDR2 YNFKEQ come from the germline V gene. Trimming stripped 2 bases from V and 0 bases from J, with 20 bases between. Cells that had been cultured for 10 days were the source of isolated CD4+ T cells. Each participant was administered two doses of either the BNT162b2 or the mRNA-1273 vaccine. Nobody among the vaccine recipients had prior SARS-CoV-2 infection (nucleocapsid antibodies were negative). This table comes from immunoSEQ multiplex PCR, and its TCRdb copy is limited to in-frame clones, with some not included. The data hold approximately 74,000 clones, with around 73% observed a single time. The sample belongs to a study of vaccination effects on CD4 cells after COVID-19. At the level of the study: The median interval between the second dose and post-vaccine sampling was 72 days.

The TCR originated in a human donor who received a COVID-19 vaccine. The J gene is TRBJ2-4, the V gene TRBV4-2; tentative D call: TRBD1 (5 bases). Sequenced material: CD4+ T cells from PBMCs cultured without peptide, taken after COVID-19 vaccination. CDR3 sequence: CASSQTRAETRGAKNIQYF. The CDR3 DNA reads TGTGCCAGCAGCCAAACGCGCGCAGAAACAAGGGGAGCCAAAAACATTCAGTACTTC.